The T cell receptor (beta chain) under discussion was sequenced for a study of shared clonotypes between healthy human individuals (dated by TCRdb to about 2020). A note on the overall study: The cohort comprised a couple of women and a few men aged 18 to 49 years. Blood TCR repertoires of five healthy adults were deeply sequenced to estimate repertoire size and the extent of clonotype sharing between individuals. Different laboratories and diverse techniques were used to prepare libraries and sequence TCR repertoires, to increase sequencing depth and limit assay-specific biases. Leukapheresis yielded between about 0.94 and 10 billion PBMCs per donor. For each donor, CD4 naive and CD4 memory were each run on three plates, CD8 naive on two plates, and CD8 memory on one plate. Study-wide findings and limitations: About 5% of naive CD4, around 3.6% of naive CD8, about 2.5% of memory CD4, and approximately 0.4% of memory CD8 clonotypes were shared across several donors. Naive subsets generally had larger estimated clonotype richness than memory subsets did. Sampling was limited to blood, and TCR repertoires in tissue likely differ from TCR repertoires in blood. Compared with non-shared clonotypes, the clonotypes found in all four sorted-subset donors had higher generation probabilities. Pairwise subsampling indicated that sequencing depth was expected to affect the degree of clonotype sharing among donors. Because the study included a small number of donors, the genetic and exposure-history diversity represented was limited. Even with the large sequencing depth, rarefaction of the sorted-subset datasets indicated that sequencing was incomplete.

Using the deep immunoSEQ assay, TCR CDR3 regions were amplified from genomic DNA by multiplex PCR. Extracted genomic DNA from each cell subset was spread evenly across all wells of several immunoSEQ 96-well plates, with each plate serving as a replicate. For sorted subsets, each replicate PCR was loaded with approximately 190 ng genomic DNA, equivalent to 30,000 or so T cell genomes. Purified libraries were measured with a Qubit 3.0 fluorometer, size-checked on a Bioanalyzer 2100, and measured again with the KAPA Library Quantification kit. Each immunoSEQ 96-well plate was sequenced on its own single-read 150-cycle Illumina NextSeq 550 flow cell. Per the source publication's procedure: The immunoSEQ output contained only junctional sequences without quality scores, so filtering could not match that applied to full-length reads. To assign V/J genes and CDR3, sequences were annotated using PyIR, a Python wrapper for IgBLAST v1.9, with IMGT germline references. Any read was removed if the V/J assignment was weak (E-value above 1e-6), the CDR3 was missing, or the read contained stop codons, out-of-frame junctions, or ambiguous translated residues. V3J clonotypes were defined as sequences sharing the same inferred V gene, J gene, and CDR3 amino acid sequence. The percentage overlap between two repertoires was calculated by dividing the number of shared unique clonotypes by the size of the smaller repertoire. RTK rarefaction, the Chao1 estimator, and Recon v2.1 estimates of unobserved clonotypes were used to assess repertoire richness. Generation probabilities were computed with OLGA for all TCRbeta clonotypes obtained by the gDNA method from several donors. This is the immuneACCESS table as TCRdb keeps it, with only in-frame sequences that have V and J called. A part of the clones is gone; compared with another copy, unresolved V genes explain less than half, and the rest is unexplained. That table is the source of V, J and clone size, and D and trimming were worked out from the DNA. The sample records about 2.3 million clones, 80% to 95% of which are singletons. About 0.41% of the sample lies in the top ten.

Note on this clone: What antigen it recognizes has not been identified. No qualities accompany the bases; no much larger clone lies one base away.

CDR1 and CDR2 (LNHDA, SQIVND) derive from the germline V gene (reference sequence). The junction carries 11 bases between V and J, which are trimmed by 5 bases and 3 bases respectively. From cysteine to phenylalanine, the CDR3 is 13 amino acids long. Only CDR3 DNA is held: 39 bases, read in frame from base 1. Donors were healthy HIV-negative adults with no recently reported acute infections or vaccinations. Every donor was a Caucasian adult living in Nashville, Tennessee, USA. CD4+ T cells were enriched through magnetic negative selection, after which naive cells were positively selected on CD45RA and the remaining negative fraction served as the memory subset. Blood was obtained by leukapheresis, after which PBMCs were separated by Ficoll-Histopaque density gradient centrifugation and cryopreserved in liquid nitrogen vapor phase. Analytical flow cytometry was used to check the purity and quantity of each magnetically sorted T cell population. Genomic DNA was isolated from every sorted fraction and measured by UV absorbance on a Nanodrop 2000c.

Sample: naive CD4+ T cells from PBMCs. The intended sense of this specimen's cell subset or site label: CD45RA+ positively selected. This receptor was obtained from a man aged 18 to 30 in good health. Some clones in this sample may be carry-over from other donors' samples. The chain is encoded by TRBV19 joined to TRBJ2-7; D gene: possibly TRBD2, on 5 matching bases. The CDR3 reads CASSSERNYEQYF. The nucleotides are TGTGCCAGTAGTTCCGAGCGGAACTACGAGCAGTACTTC.